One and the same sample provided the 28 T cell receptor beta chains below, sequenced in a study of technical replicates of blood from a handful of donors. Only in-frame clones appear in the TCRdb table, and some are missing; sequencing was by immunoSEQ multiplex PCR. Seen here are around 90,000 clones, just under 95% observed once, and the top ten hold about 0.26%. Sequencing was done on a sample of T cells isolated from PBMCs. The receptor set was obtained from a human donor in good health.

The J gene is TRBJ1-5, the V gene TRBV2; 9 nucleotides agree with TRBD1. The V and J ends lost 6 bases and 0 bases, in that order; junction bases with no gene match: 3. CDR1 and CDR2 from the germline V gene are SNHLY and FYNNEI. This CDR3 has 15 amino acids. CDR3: CASRTGGLSNQPQHF. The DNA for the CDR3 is TGTGCCAGCAGGACAGGGGGACTTAGCAATCAGCCCCAGCATTTT.

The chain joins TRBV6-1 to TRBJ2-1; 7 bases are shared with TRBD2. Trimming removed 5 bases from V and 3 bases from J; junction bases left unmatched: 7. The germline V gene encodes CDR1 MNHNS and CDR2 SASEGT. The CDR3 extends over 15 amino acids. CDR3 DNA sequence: TGTGCCAGCAGTAAGATCGGCGGGGGCTACAATGAGCAGTTCTTC. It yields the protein CASSKIGGGYNEQFF.

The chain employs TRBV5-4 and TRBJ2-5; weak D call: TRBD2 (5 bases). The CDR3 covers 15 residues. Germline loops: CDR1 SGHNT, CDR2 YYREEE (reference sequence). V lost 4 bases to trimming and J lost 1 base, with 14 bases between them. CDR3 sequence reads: CASSPDPLVQETQYF. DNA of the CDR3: TGTGCCAGCAGCCCCGACCCACTAGTCCAAGAGACCCAGTACTTC. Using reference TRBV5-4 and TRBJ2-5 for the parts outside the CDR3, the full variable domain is ETGVTQSPTHLIKTRGQQVTLRCSSQSGHNTVSWYQQALGQGPQFIFQYYREEENGRGNFPPRFSGLQFPNYSSELNVNALELDDSALYLCASSPDPLVQETQYFGPGTRLLVL.

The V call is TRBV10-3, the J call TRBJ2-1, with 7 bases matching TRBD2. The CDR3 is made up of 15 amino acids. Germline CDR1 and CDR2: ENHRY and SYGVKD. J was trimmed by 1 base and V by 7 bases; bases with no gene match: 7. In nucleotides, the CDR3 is TGTGCCATCAACGGCGGGAGTTCTTCCTACAATGAGCAGTTCTTC. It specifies CAINGGSSSYNEQFF.

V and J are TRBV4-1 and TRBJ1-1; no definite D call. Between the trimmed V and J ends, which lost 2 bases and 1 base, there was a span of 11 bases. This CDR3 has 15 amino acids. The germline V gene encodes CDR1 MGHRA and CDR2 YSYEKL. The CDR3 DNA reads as TGCGCCAGCAGCCAATATCAGATAACGAACACTGAAGCTTTCTTT. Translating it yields CASSQYQITNTEAFF.

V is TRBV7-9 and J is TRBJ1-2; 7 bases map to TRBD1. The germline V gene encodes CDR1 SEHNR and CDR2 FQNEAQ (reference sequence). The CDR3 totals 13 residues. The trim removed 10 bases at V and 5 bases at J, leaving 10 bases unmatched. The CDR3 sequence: CATGLGQSYGYTF. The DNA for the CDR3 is TGTGCCACGGGACTGGGACAGAGTTATGGCTACACCTTC.

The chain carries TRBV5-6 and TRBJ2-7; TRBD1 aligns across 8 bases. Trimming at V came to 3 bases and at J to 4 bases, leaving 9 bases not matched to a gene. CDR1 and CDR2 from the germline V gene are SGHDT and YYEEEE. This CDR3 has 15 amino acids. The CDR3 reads CASSSSGQGRYEQYF. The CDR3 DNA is TGTGCCAGCAGCTCGTCTGGACAGGGTCGATACGAGCAGTACTTC.

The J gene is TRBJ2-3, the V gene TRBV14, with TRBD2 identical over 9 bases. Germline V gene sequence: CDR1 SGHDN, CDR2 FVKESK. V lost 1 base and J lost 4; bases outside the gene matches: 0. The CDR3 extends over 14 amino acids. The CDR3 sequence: CASSQGLAADTQYF. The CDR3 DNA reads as TGTGCCAGCAGCCAAGGACTAGCGGCAGATACGCAGTATTTT.

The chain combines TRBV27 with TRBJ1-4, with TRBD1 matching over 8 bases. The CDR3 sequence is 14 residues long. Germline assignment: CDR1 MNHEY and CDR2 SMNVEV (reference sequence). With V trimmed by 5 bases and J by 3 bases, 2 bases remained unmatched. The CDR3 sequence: CASSGQGSNEKLFF. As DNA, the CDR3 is TGTGCCAGCAGTGGACAGGGATCTAATGAAAAACTGTTTTTT. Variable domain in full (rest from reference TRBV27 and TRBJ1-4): EAQVTQNPRYLITVTGKKLTVTCSQNMNHEYMSWYRQDPGLGLRQIYYSMNVEVTDKGDVPEGYKVSRKEKRNFPLILESPSPNQTSLYFCASSGQGSNEKLFFGSGTQLSVL.

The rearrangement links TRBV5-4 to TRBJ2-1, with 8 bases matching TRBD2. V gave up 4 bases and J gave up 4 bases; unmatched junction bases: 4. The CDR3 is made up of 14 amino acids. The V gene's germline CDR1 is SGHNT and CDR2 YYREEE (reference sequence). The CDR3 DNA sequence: TGTGCCAGCAGCAGTCGGGGGGGGTACAATGAGCAGTTCTTC. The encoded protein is CASSSRGGYNEQFF.

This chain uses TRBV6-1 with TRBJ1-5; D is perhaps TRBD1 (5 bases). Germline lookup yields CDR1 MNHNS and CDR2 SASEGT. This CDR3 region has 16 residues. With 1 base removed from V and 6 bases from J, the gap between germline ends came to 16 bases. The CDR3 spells CASSEGSAGSGQPQHF. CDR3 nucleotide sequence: TGTGCCAGCAGTGAAGGGTCGGCAGGGTCAGGTCAGCCCCAGCATTTT.

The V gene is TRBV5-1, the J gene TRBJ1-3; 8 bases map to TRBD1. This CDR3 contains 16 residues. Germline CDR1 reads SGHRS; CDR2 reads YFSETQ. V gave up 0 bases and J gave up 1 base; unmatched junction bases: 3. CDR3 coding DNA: TGCGCCAGCAGCTTGGGACAGGGGAGGTCTGGAAACACCATATATTTT. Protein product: CASSLGQGRSGNTIYF. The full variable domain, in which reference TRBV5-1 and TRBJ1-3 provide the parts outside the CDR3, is KAGVTQTPRYLIKTRGQQVTLSCSPISGHRSVSWYQQTPGQGLQFLFEYFSETQRNKGNFPGRFSGRQFSNSRSEMNVSTLELGDSALYLCASSLGQGRSGNTIYFGEGSWLTVV.

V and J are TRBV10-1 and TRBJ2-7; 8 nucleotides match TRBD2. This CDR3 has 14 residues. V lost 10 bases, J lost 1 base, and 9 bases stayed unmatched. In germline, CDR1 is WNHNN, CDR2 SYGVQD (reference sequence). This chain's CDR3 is CATRSGRDSYEQYF. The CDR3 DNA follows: TGCGCCACGAGGAGCGGGAGAGATTCCTACGAGCAGTACTTC.

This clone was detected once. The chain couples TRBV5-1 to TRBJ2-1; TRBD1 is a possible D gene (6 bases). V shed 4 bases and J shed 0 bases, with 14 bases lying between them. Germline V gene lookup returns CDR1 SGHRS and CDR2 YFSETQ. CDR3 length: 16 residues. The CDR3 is CASSLQGPSSYNEQFF. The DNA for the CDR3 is TGCGCCAGCAGCCTACAGGGCCCGAGCTCCTACAATGAGCAGTTCTTC.

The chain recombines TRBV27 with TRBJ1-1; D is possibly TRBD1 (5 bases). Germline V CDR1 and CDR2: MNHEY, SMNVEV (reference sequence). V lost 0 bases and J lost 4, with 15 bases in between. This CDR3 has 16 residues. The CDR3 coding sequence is TGTGCCAGCAGTTTATCGGCCCCCGTGACAGTCACTGAAGCTTTCTTT. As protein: CASSLSAPVTVTEAFF.

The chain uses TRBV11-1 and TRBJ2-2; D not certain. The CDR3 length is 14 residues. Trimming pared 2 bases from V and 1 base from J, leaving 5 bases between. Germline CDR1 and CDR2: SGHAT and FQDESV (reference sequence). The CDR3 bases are TGTGCCAGCAGCTTAAGAGGGAACACCGGGGAGCTGTTTTTT. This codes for CASSLRGNTGELFF.

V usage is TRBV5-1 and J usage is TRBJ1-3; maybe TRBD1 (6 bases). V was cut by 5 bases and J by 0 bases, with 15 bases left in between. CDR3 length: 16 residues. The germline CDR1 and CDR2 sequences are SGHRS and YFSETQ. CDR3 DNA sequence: TGCGCCAGCAGATCTCAGGGGTCCGGCTCTGGAAACACCATATATTTT. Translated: CASRSQGSGSGNTIYF.

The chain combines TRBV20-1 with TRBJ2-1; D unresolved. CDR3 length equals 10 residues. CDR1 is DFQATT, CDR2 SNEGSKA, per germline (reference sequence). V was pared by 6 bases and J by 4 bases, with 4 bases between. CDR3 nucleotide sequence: TGCAGTGCCCCATACAATGAGCAGTTCTTC. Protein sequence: CSAPYNEQFF.

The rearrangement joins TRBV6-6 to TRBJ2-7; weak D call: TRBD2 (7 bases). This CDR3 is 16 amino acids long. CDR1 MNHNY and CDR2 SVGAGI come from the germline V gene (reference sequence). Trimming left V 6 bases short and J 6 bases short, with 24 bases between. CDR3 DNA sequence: TGTGCCAGCAGCCAAGGACTAGGGGGTTATAAGGCCGAGCAGTACTTC. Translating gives CASSQGLGGYKAEQYF.

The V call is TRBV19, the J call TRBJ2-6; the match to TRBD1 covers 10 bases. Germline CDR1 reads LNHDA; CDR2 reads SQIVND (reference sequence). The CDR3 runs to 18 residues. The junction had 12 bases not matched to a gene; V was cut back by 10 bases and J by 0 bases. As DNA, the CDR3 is TGTGCCACTTTAGACAGGGGGCTACCCCACTCTGGGGCCAACGTCCTGACTTTC. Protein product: CATLDRGLPHSGANVLTF.

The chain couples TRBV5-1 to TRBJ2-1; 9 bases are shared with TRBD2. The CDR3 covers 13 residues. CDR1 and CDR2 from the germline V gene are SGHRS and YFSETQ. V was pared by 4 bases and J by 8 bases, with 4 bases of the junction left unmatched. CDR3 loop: CASSPAGGDEQFF. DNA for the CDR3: TGCGCCAGCAGCCCAGCGGGAGGCGATGAGCAGTTCTTC.

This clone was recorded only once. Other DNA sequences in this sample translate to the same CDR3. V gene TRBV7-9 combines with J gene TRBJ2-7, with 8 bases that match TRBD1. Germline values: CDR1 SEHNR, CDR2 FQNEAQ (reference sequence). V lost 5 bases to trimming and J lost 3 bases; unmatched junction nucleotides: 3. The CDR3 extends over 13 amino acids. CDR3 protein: CASSPGTGYEQYF. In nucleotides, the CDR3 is TGTGCCAGCAGCCCCGGGACAGGCTACGAGCAGTACTTC.

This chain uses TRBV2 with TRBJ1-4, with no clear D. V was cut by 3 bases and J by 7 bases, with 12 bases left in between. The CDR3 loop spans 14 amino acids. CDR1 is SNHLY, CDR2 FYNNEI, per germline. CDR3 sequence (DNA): TGTGCCAGCAGTGACCGGGTGGTTTTTGAAAAACTGTTTTTT. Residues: CASSDRVVFEKLFF.

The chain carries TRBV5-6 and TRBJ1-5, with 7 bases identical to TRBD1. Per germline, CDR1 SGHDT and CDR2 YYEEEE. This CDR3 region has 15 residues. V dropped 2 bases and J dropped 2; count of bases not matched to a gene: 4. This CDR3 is CASSLRGLGNQPQHF. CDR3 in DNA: TGTGCCAGCAGCTTAAGGGGGCTAGGCAATCAGCCCCAGCATTTT.

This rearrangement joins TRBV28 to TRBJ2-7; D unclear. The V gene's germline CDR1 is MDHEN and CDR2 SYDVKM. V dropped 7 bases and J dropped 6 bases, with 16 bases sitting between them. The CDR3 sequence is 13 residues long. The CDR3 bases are TGTGCCAGCACCAGTTTCAAAGTCTCCGAGCAGTACTTC. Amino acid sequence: CASTSFKVSEQYF.

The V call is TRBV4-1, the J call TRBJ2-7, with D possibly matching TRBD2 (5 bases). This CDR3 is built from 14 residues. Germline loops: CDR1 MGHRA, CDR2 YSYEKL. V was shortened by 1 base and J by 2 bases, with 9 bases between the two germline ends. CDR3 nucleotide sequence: TGCGCCAGCAGCCAAGGCGGGTTTGCCTACGAGCAGTACTTC. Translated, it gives CASSQGGFAYEQYF.

The CDR3 DNA follows: TGCGCCAGCAGTGGAGGGCTGGGGGAGACCCAGTACTTC. The encoded protein is CASSGGLGETQYF. This chain links TRBV10-1 with TRBJ2-5, with a possible D match to TRBD2 (5 bases). V lost 4 bases and J 5 bases, leaving 11 bases between the germline ends. The CDR3 consists of 13 residues. In germline, CDR1 is WNHNN, CDR2 SYGVQD (reference sequence).

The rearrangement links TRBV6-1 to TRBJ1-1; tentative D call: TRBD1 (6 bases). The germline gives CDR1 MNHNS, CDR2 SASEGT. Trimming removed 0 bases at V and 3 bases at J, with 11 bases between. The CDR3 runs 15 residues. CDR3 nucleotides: TGTGCCAGCAGTGAAGCGCTCTACAGGGACACTGAAGCTTTCTTT. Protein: CASSEALYRDTEAFF.